The sequence of this TCR beta chain was determined in a study of blood T cell repertoires in COVID-19. Study details: From the United States, Italy and Spain came samples of acute and convalescent COVID-19.

The CDR3 sequence is 16 residues long. V lost 2 bases to trimming and J lost 9 bases; unmatched junction nucleotides: 15. Germline-derived CDR1 and CDR2 are SGDLS and YYNGEE. TCRdb's copy holds only in-frame clones and misses some; the assay was immunoSEQ multiplex PCR. Of under 55,000 clones listed, roughly 90% were seen once; the top ten hold 3.9%. The receptor comes from a human donor in a cohort sampled during active COVID-19. The chain combines TRBV9 with TRBJ2-5; 8 bases are shared with TRBD2. The source material was peripheral blood. The CDR3 here is CASSVGRTSPITAQYF. CDR3 nucleotide sequence: TGTGCCAGCAGCGTCGGGAGGACTAGCCCCATTACGGCCCAGTACTTC. The full variable domain, its missing parts supplied by reference TRBV9 and TRBJ2-5, is DSGVTQTPKHLITATGQRVTLRCSPRSGDLSVYWYQQSLDQGLQFLIQYYNGEERAKGNILERFSAQQFPDLHSELNLSSLELGDSALYFCASSVGRTSPITAQYFGPGTRLLVL.